This T cell receptor beta chain was documented in a study of CD8+CD57+ T cells in acquired aplastic anemia. The overall study: Isolated CD4+ and CD8+ cells, once sorted, yielded DNA averaging approximately 3 ug. Study-wide findings and caveats: Patients and controls had in common 25 to 30 CD8+ CDR3 sequences. The CD8+ Simpson's diversity of patients and controls was not significantly different.

The trim removed 3 bases at V and 1 base at J, leaving 6 bases unmatched. Germline V lookup: CDR1 LNHNV, CDR2 YYDKDF (reference sequence). The length of the CDR3 is 16 residues. Concerning this clonotype: Its target is not known.

For CDR3 and TCR beta VDJ profiling, genomic DNA was the template used. TCRdb reanalysed the reads using MiXCR and keeps one entry per CDR3 protein. The data show hundreds of thousands of distinct CDR3 sequences, 50% to 70% seen once. The rearrangement links TRBV15 to TRBJ2-7, with 10 positions matching TRBD2. This receptor was taken from a human donor with severe aplastic anemia or a healthy control (not recorded which). The sequenced material came from sorted CD4+, CD8+, or CD8+CD57+ T cells (not recorded which) from PBMCs. The CDR3 here is CATSRGGLAVSYEQYF. DNA of the CDR3: TGTGCCACCAGCAGGGGAGGACTAGCGGTGTCCTACGAGCAGTACTTC.